The 23 T cell receptor beta chains given below trace back to one sample, sequenced in a study of blood T cell repertoires in COVID-19. Method: immunoSEQ multiplex PCR; TCRdb's copy keeps in-frame clones and lacks some. The sample lists 180,000 or so clones, approximately 85% seen once, with approximately 1.2% in the top ten. Sequencing input: peripheral blood. The receptors derive from a man aged 55 to 69 who had recovered from COVID-19.

The chain couples TRBV7-2 to TRBJ2-7; D ambiguous. Trimming removed 5 bases at V and 0 bases at J, with 5 bases between. CDR3 length: 12 residues. CDR1 is SGHTA, CDR2 FQGNSA, per germline. The CDR3 nucleotides read TGTGCCAGCAGCCTGAGCTCCTACGAGCAGTACTTC. Translating it yields CASSLSSYEQYF.

V and J are TRBV6-2 or TRBV6-3 and TRBJ2-2; D remains unclear. Trimming pared 2 bases from V and 6 bases from J, leaving 4 bases between. Germline-derived CDR1 and CDR2 are MNHEY and SVGEGT. The CDR3 loop spans 12 amino acids. The CDR3 sequence is CASSYPAGELFF. Here the CDR3 DNA reads TGTGCCAGCAGTTACCCTGCCGGGGAGCTGTTTTTT.

The V call is TRBV19, the J call TRBJ2-7; tentatively, D is TRBD1 (6 bases). Germline V gene sequence: CDR1 LNHDA, CDR2 SQIVND (reference sequence). This CDR3 is built from 15 residues. Deletions cut 2 bases from V and 3 bases from J, with 14 bases between. CDR3 loop: CASSIFTGTSYEQYF. Here the CDR3 DNA reads TGTGCCAGTAGTATATTCACAGGGACCAGCTACGAGCAGTACTTC.

V is TRBV10-3 and J is TRBJ1-6; D call uncertain. This CDR3 is 13 amino acids long. Germline V CDR1 and CDR2: ENHRY, SYGVKD. V lost 7 bases, J lost 10 bases, and 14 bases lay in between. CDR3 in DNA: TGTGCCATCACAGAGGCAAGCCAATCACCCCTCCACTTT. This sequence encodes CAITEASQSPLHF.

The chain combines TRBV6-5 with TRBJ2-7; 7 positions agree with TRBD1. CDR3 length equals 15 residues. V shed 5 bases, J shed 4 bases, and the junction held 11 bases outside the gene matches. In germline, CDR1 is MNHEY, CDR2 SVGAGI. For the CDR3, the DNA is TGTGCCAGCAGTCGAAACCGGGACAGCTCATACGAGCAGTACTTC. Translation: CASSRNRDSSYEQYF.

The chain is built from TRBV18 and TRBJ2-6, with a tentative D call TRBD2 (6 bases). CDR1 is KGHSH, CDR2 LQKENI, per germline. V lost 3 bases to trimming and J lost 4 bases, with 10 bases between them. The CDR3 sequence is 15 residues long. CDR3 nucleotide sequence: TGTGCCAGCTCACCCGGACGGGGGGGGGCCAACGTCCTGACTTTC. It codes for CASSPGRGGANVLTF.

The J gene is TRBJ1-1, the V gene TRBV10-3; D remains ambiguous. CDR3 length: 14 amino acids. Germline V gene lookup returns CDR1 ENHRY and CDR2 SYGVKD. Trimming left V 2 bases short and J 5 bases short, with 12 bases between. CDR3 DNA sequence: TGTGCCATCAGTGAGGGCACCGGGGTAACTGAAGCTTTCTTT. Translating gives CAISEGTGVTEAFF.

This chain connects TRBV25-1 to TRBJ2-5, with 9 positions matching TRBD1. This CDR3 contains 16 residues. V was clipped by 4 bases and J by 5 bases; unmatched bases: 11. Germline V gives CDR1 MGHDK, CDR2 SYGVNS. In nucleotides, the CDR3 is TGTGCCAGCAGTGGTCGCCGACAGGGGGGAGGGGAGACCCAGTACTTC. As protein: CASSGRRQGGGETQYF. Using reference TRBV25-1 and TRBJ2-5 for the parts outside the CDR3, the full variable domain is EADIYQTPRYLVIGTGKKITLECSQTMGHDKMYWYQQDPGMELHLIHYSYGVNSTEKGDLSSESTVSRIRTEHFPLTLESARPSHTSQYLCASSGRRQGGGETQYFGPGTRLLVL.

The chain links TRBV4-1 to TRBJ1-2; D gene uncertain. This CDR3 has 15 residues. Germline CDR1 reads MGHRA; CDR2 reads YSYEKL. Trimming removed 0 bases at V and 4 bases at J, with 12 bases between. The CDR3 sequence: CASSQEGSGVYGYTF. The CDR3 DNA reads as TGCGCCAGCAGCCAAGAAGGATCCGGGGTCTATGGCTACACCTTC.

This sequence joins TRBV5-5 and TRBJ2-7; 10 positions match TRBD1. The CDR3 spans 15 residues. Germline values: CDR1 SGHKS, CDR2 YYEKEE (reference sequence). V shed 3 bases, J shed 3 bases, and the junction held 6 bases outside the gene matches. The CDR3 nucleotides read TGTGCCAGCAGCTCAGGGACAGGGGAGTTCTACGAGCAGTACTTC. Amino acids: CASSSGTGEFYEQYF. Combining the CDR3 with reference TRBV5-5 and TRBJ2-7 gives the whole variable domain DAGVTQSPTHLIKTRGQQVTLRCSPISGHKSVSWYQQVLGQGPQFIFQYYEKEERGRGNFPDRFSARQFPNYSSELNVNALLLGDSALYLCASSSGTGEFYEQYFGPGTRLTVT.

The chain has TRBV3-1 (or the pseudogene TRBV3-2) and TRBJ1-3; a possible D gene is TRBD1 (6 bases). V gave up 3 bases and J gave up 2 bases, with 8 bases separating them. The germline V gene encodes CDR1 LGHDT and CDR2 YNNKEL (reference sequence). There are 14 residues in the CDR3. The CDR3 region has the DNA TGTGCCAGCAGCCACTCAGGGGCTGGAAACACCATATATTTT. Translating gives CASSHSGAGNTIYF.

J is TRBJ2-7 and V is TRBV6-6, with 7 bases identical to TRBD1. The CDR3 has 15 residues. V trimming: 6 bases; J trimming: 0 bases; junction bases outside the gene matches: 8. Germline-derived CDR1 and CDR2 are MNHNY and SVGAGI (reference sequence). CDR3 sequence (DNA): TGTGCCAGCAGCGACCGACAGGGTAACTCCTACGAGCAGTACTTC. Translation: CASSDRQGNSYEQYF.

This clone occurred once. The chain employs TRBV3-1 (or the pseudogene TRBV3-2) and TRBJ1-3, with D possibly being TRBD1 (5 bases). This CDR3 spans 13 amino acids. CDR1 is LGHDT, CDR2 YNNKEL, per germline (reference sequence). The germline V and J ends were trimmed by 1 base and 6 bases, with 7 bases remaining between them. The CDR3 protein is CASSQAGVNTIYF. The CDR3 nucleotides read TGTGCCAGCAGCCAAGCGGGGGTAAACACCATATATTTT.

J is TRBJ2-3 and V is TRBV10-3, with 8 bases lining up with TRBD2. V was clipped by 2 bases and J by 1 base; unmatched bases: 8. Germline V gives CDR1 ENHRY, CDR2 SYGVKD. The CDR3 is 17 residues long. CDR3 in amino acids: CAISEEWGRGGTDTQYF. The CDR3 coding sequence is TGTGCCATCAGTGAGGAGTGGGGGCGGGGGGGCACAGATACGCAGTATTTT.

This clone was picked up one time. The CDR3 nucleotides are TGTGCCAGCAGCCCGCTAGGGACAGGCGTCTATGGCTACACCTTC. Translated, it gives CASSPLGTGVYGYTF. The chain joins TRBV5-4 to TRBJ1-2; 8 positions match TRBD1. J lost 4 bases, V lost 4 bases, and 9 bases had no gene match. CDR3 length: 15 residues. The V gene's germline CDR1 is SGHNT and CDR2 YYREEE (reference sequence).

The chain links TRBV6-6 to TRBJ2-3; 9 nucleotides align to TRBD2. Looked up from germline, CDR1 is MNHNY and CDR2 is SVGAGI (reference sequence). V gave up 4 bases and J gave up 0 bases; unmatched junction bases: 5. The CDR3 totals 16 residues. The CDR3 DNA sequence: TGTGCCAGCAGTTCTAAAGCGGGGGGCAGCACAGATACGCAGTATTTT. It specifies CASSSKAGGSTDTQYF.

This clone is labeled as medium-sized. The sample holds other DNA sequences that translate to the same CDR3. J is TRBJ1-2 and V is TRBV7-9, with a weak D call TRBD1 (6 bases). Germline CDR1 reads SEHNR; CDR2 reads FQNEAQ (reference sequence). The V gene lost 2 bases and the J gene lost 5 bases, with 9 bases spanning the gap. This CDR3 contains 13 residues. The DNA of the CDR3 is TGTGCCAGCAGCTTAAGGGGGGGTTATGGCTACACCTTC. It is translated as CASSLRGGYGYTF.

V usage is TRBV9 and J usage is TRBJ1-4, with no clear D. V was trimmed by 5 bases and J by 5 bases, leaving 10 bases between them. CDR3 size: 13 residues. Germline V gene sequence: CDR1 SGDLS, CDR2 YYNGEE. The chain's CDR3 is CASSFTENEKLFF. In DNA, the CDR3 is TGTGCCAGCAGTTTCACAGAGAATGAAAAACTGTTTTTT.

The CDR3: CASSPAGGFGDTQYF. CDR3 nucleotide sequence: TGTGCCAGCAGTCCCGCGGGGGGATTTGGAGATACGCAGTATTTT. The chain has TRBV7-3 and TRBJ2-3, with 8 positions matching TRBD2. Germline values: CDR1 SGHTA, CDR2 FQGTGA. V gave up 6 bases and J gave up 5 bases; unmatched junction bases: 10. This CDR3 comprises 15 residues. The entire variable domain, with the rest obtained from reference TRBV7-3 and TRBJ2-3, is as follows: GAGVSQTPSNKVTEKGKYVELRCDPISGHTALYWYRQSLGQGPEFLIYFQGTGAADDSGLPNDRFFAVRPEGSVSTLKIQRTERGDSAVYLCASSPAGGFGDTQYFGPGTRLTVL.

The V call is TRBV27, the J call TRBJ2-1, with 7 bases fitting TRBD1. Germline CDR1 is MNHEY and CDR2 is SMNVEV (reference sequence). V was pared by 6 bases and J by 5 bases, with 7 bases of the junction left unmatched. The CDR3 has 14 residues. Written as DNA, the CDR3 is TGTGCCAGCAGCTTAATGGGACAGAACAATGAGCAGTTCTTC. It is translated as CASSLMGQNNEQFF.

The chain joins TRBV3-1 (or the pseudogene TRBV3-2) to TRBJ1-2, with D perhaps matching TRBD1 (6 bases). Germline V gene data show CDR1 as LGHDT and CDR2 as YNNKEL (reference sequence). The CDR3 length is 17 residues. Deletions cut 1 base from V and 6 bases from J, with 21 bases between. The CDR3 here is CASSQAAGQGPRDGYTF. The CDR3 DNA reads TGTGCCAGCAGCCAAGCCGCCGGGCAGGGGCCGCGGGATGGCTACACCTTC.

V usage is TRBV6-1 and J usage is TRBJ2-2; D not certain. The CDR3 is 13 amino acids. Germline V gives CDR1 MNHNS, CDR2 SASEGT. V gave up 2 bases and J gave up 4 bases, with 5 bases separating them. Written as DNA, the CDR3 is TGTGCCAGCAGTGAACTTCTCACCGGGGAGCTGTTTTTT. It is translated as CASSELLTGELFF.

This chain connects TRBV5-1 to TRBJ1-2; D remains ambiguous. V was cut by 3 bases and J by 5 bases, with 14 bases left in between. Germline V lookup: CDR1 SGHRS, CDR2 YFSETQ. The length of the CDR3 is 14 residues. CDR3 sequence (DNA): TGCGCCAGCAGCTCCTTGTCCGCGTCTTATGGCTACACCTTC. It yields the protein CASSSLSASYGYTF.